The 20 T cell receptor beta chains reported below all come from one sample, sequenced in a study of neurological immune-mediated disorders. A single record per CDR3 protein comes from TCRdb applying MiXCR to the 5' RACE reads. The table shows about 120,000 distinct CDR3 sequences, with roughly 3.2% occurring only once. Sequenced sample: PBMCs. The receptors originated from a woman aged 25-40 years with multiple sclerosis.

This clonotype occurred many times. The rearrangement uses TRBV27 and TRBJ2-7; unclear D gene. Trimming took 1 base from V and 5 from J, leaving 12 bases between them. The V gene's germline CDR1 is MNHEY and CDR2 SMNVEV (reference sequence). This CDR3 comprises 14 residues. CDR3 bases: TGTGCCAGCAGTTTATACGGTCCGGCGGACGAGCAGTACTTC. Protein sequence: CASSLYGPADEQYF.

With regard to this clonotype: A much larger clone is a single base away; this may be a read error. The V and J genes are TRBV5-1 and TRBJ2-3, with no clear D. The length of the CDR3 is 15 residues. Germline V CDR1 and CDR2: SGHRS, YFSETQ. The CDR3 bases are TGCACCAGCAGCGTTGACTTGACGGGCACAGATACGCAGTATTTT. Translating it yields CTSSVDLTGTDTQYF.

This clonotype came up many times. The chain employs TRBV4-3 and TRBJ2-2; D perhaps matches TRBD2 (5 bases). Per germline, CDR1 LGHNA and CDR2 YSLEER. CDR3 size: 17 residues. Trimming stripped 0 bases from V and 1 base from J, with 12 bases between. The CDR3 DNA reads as TGCGCCAGCAGCCAAGATCTAGCTAGCCTGAACACCGGGGAGCTGTTTTTT. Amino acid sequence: CASSQDLASLNTGELFF.

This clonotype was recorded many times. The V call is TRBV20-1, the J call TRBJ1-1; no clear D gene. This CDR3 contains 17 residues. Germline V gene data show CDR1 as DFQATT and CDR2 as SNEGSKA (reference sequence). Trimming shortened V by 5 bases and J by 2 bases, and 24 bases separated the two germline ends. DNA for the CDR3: TGCAGTGCTTCCGCAACGTCTCCCGTAACAGTTAACACTGAAGCTTTCTTT. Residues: CSASATSPVTVNTEAFF.

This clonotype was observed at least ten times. CDR3: CSAADRYGELFF. In nucleotides, the CDR3 is TGCAGCGCCGCCGATCGGTACGGGGAGCTGTTTTTT. The chain joins TRBV29-1 to TRBJ2-2; D call uncertain. Germline V lookup: CDR1 SQVTM, CDR2 ANQGSEA. The CDR3 length is 12 residues. Trimming shortened V by 7 bases and J by 7 bases, and 13 bases separated the two germline ends.

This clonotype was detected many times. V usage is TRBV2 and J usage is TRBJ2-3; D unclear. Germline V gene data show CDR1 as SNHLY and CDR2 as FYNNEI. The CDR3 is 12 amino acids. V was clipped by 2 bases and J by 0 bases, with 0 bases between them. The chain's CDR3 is CASSESTDTQYF. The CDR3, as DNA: TGTGCCAGCAGTGAAAGCACAGATACGCAGTATTTT.

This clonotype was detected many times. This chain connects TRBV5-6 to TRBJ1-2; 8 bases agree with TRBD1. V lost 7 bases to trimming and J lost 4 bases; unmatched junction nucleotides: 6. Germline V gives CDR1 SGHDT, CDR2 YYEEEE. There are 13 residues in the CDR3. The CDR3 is CASFYTGGYGYTF. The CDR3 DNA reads TGTGCCAGCTTTTATACAGGGGGCTATGGCTACACCTTC.

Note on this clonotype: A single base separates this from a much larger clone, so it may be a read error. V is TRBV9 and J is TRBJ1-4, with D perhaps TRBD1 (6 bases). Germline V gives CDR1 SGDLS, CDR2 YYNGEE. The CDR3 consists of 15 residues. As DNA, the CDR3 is TGTGTCAGCAGCGTACGAGGGACACCGAATGAAAAACTGTTTTTT. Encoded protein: CVSSVRGTPNEKLFF.

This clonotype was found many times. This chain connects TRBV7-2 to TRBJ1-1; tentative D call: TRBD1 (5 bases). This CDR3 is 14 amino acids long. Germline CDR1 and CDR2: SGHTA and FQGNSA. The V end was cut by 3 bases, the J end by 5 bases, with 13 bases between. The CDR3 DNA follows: TGTGCCAGCAGCTTCCGACGGGGCGGGACTGAAGCTTTCTTT. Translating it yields CASSFRRGGTEAFF.

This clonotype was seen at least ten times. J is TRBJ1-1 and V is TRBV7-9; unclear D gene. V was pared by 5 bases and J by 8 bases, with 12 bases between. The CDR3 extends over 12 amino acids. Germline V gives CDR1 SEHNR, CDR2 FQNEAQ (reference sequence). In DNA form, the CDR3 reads TGTGCCAGCAGCCTAAAAACCGAAGAAGCTTTCTTT. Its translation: CASSLKTEEAFF.

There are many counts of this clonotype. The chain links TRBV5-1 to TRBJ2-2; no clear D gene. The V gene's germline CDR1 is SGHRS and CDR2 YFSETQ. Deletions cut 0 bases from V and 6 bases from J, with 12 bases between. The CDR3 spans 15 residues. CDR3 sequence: CASSLEGRVAGELFF. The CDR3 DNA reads TGCGCCAGCAGCTTGGAGGGTCGGGTCGCCGGGGAGCTGTTTTTT.

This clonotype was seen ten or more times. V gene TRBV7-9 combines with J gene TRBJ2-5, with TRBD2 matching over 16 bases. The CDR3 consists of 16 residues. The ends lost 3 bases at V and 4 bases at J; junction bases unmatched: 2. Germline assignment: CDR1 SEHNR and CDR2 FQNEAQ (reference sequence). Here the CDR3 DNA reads TGTGCCAGCAGCTTGGGGACTAGCGGGGGGGTAGAGACCCAGTACTTC. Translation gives CASSLGTSGGVETQYF. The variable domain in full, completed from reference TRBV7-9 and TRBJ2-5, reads DTGVSQNPRHKITKRGQNVTFRCDPISEHNRLYWYRQTLGQGPEFLTYFQNEAQLEKSRLLSDRFSAERPKGSFSTLEIQRTEQGDSAMYLCASSLGTSGGVETQYFGPGTRLLVL.

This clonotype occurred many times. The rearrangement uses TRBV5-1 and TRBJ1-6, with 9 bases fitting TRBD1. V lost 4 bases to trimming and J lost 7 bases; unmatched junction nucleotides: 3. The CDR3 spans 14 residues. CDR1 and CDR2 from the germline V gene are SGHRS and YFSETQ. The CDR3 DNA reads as TGCGCCAGCAGCCCGGGACAGGGAAATTCACCCCTCCACTTT. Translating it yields CASSPGQGNSPLHF.

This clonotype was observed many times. CDR3 loop: CASSLVRGSGANVLTF. DNA for the CDR3: TGCGCCAGCAGCTTGGTTAGGGGCAGTGGGGCCAACGTCCTGACTTTC. This sequence joins TRBV5-1 and TRBJ2-6, with a tentative D call TRBD1 (5 bases). V shed 0 bases and J shed 3 bases, with 10 bases lying between them. Germline CDR1 is SGHRS and CDR2 is YFSETQ. The length of the CDR3 is 16 residues.

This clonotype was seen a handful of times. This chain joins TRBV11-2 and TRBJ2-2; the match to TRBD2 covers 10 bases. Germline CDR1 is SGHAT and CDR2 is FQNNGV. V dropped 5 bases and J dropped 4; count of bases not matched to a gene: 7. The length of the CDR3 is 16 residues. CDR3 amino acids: CASSLLAGAITGELFF. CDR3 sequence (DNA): TGTGCCAGCAGCCTCCTAGCGGGGGCCATCACCGGGGAGCTGTTTTTT. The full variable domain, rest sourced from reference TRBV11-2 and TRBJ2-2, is EAGVAQSPRYKIIEKRQSVAFWCNPISGHATLYWYQQILGQGPKLLIQFQNNGVVDDSQLPKDRFSAERLKGVDSTLKIQPAKLEDSAVYLCASSLLAGAITGELFFGEGSRLTVL.

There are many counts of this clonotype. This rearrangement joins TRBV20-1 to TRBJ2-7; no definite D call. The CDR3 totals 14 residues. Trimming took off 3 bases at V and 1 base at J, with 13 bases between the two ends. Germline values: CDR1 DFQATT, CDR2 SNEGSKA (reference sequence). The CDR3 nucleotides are TGCAGTGCTAGGGGGTCGGGTATATCCTACGAGCAGTACTTC. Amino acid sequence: CSARGSGISYEQYF.

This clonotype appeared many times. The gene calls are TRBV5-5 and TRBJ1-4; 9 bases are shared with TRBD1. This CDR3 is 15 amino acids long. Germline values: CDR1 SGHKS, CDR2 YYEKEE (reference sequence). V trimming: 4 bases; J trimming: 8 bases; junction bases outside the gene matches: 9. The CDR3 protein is CASSQQGATGEKLFF. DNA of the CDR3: TGTGCCAGCAGCCAACAGGGGGCCACGGGCGAAAAACTGTTTTTT.

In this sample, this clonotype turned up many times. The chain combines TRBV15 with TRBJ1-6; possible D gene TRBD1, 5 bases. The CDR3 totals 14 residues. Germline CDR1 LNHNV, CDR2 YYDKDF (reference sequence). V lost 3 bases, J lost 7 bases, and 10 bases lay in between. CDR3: CATSSGAGNSPLHF. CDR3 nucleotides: TGTGCCACCAGCAGTGGGGCGGGGAATTCACCCCTCCACTTT.

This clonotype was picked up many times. For the CDR3, the DNA is TGTGCCAGCAGCTCGTTACTTGAAGCTTTCTTT. Translating it yields CASSSLLEAFF. The chain carries TRBV11-2 and TRBJ1-1; D is uncertain. The V gene's germline CDR1 is SGHAT and CDR2 FQNNGV. The CDR3 has 11 residues. Trimming removed 4 bases at V and 7 bases at J, with 7 bases between.

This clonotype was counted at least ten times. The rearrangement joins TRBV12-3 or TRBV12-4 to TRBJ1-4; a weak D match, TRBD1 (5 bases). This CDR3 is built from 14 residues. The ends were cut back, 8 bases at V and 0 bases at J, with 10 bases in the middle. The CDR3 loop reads CASGEGTTNEKLFF. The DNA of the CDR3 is TGTGCCAGCGGTGAGGGGACAACTAATGAAAAACTGTTTTTT.